This T cell receptor beta chain was found in a study of blood T cell repertoires in COVID-19. Study as a whole: There were acute and convalescent COVID-19 samples, and they came from the United States, Italy and Spain. From T cells, B-cell-depleted T cells, or PBMCs came the material, which was cDNA or gDNA.

One Seattle source followed patients from active infection through their disease course. Source study methods: Nucleated cell counts were estimated from reference gene primer amplification. Data came from immunoSEQ multiplex PCR; TCRdb stores just in-frame clones and leaves some out. D and trimming were read from the DNA, whereas the V and J calls and clone size are those reported in that table. The profile shows 100,000 to 150,000 clones, approximately 90% of them singletons. The specimen sequenced was peripheral blood. The receptor was derived from a man aged 60 to 75 with COVID-19, enrolled during active disease.

The CDR3 nucleotides read TGTGCCAGCAGTGCAGCTAGCGGGGCATACAATGAGCAGTTCTTC. Protein sequence: CASSAASGAYNEQFF. The genes are TRBV2 and TRBJ2-1; 9 bases are a match to TRBD2. This CDR3 comprises 15 residues. V was clipped by 4 bases and J by 4 bases; unmatched bases: 5. Germline CDR1 SNHLY, CDR2 FYNNEI.